This T cell receptor beta chain was captured in a study of blood T cell repertoires in COVID-19. Across the study: Both acute and convalescent COVID-19 samples were obtained from the United States, Italy and Spain. In each case, the material was cDNA or gDNA derived from T cells, B-cell-depleted T cells, or PBMCs.

Seattle cases were enrolled at active infection and followed longitudinally. Using immunoSEQ multiplex PCR, the repertoire was profiled, and TCRdb retains in-frame clones only, with some absent. Of 99,000 or so clones listed, about 90% are singletons. The CDR3 covers 16 residues. Germline values: CDR1 LNHDA, CDR2 SQIVND (reference sequence). V shed 6 bases and J shed 3 bases, with 18 bases lying between them. This chain connects TRBV19 to TRBJ2-1; D is perhaps TRBD1 (6 bases). Sequenced sample: peripheral blood. The clonotype originates from a man aged 50 to 60 with COVID-19, enrolled during active disease. The CDR3 spells CASSPRLQGYYNEQFF. In DNA, the CDR3 is TGTGCCAGTAGCCCCCGTCTGCAGGGGTACTACAATGAGCAGTTCTTC.